This T cell receptor beta chain appears in the sequencing data of a study of CD8 T cells in Susac syndrome. As to this clonotype: Antigen unknown.

Study-level results: Susac CD8+ cells expanded clonally the most in TEMRA cells and in active patients.

Random hexamers primed reverse transcription of 0.5 to 1 ug RNA. Amplification of the TCR beta CDR3 was carried out by immunoSEQ multiplex PCR, which spanned a total of 54 Vbeta and 13 Jbeta segments. TCRdb redid the calling of the immunoSEQ multiplex PCR reads with MiXCR, one entry per CDR3 protein. This table holds around 90,000 distinct CDR3 sequences, approximately 96% found once. This CDR3 is 15 amino acids long. Trimming removed 3 bases from V and 4 bases from J, with 19 bases in between. Germline V gives CDR1 DFQATT, CDR2 SNEGSKA (reference sequence). CD8+ and CD4+ T cells from blood underwent TCR beta sequencing, which was carried out in a high-throughput format.

The sequence came from a human donor with Susac syndrome. The chain is built from TRBV20-1 and TRBJ2-7; D is ambiguous. Sample: CD8+ T cells from PBMCs. The DNA for the CDR3 is TGCAGTGCTAGCCTCCCCCGGGCCAAGGGATACGAGCAGTACTTC. It codes for CSASLPRAKGYEQYF.